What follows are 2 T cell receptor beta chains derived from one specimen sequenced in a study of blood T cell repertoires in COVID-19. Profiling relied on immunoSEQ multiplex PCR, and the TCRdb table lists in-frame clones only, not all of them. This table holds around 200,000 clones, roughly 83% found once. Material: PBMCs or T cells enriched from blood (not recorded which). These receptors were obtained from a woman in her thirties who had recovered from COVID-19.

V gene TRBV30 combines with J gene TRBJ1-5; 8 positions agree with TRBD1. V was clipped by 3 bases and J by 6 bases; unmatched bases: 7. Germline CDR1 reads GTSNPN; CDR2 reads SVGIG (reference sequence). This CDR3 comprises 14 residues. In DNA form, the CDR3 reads TGTGCCTGGAGAAAGCCCACAGGGGGTCAGCCCCAGCATTTT. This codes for CAWRKPTGGQPQHF.

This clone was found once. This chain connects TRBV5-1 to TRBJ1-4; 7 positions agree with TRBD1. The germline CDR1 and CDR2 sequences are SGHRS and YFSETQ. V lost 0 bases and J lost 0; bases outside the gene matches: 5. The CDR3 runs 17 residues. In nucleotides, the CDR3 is TGCGCCAGCAGCTTGGTCGGGACAGCCTCAACTAATGAAAAACTGTTTTTT. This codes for CASSLVGTASTNEKLFF.